A few counts support the clone carrying this T cell receptor beta chain. The data were obtained in a study of blood T cells in healthy people across ages. Through a sample-barcoded 5' primer and a J-beta primer mix, a second PCR was run for roughly 6 to 12 cycles. A single record per CDR3 protein comes from TCRdb applying MiXCR to the 5' RACE reads. The data show under 850,000 distinct CDR3 sequences, approximately 35% seen once. Trimming removed 3 bases at V and 4 bases at J, with 7 bases between. The CDR3 consists of 14 residues. Germline lookup yields CDR1 LGHNA and CDR2 YNFKEQ. Donors each provided roughly 10 milliliters of peripheral blood.

This receptor was obtained from a man between 18 and 35 years old in good health. J is TRBJ1-6 and V is TRBV4-2, with D unresolved. The sequencing input was blood. The DNA of the CDR3 is TGTGCCAGCAGCCAGGAGTCGTATAATTCACCCCTCCACTTT. It translates to CASSQESYNSPLHF.